Given below is one TCR beta chain in context. What it binds is unknown. This record belongs to a study of early T cells in non-severe SARS-CoV-2 infection. Overall study: Sequencing input comprised bulk RNA from unsorted whole blood; chain pairing was not available.

A single record per CDR3 protein comes from TCRdb applying MiXCR to the 5' RACE reads. The table shows fewer than 80,000 distinct CDR3 sequences, with approximately 11% occurring only once. The length of the CDR3 is 15 residues. Germline CDR1 and CDR2: MNHNS and SASEGT. The ends were cut back, 7 bases at V and 6 bases at J, with 21 bases in the middle. Findings and limits, study-wide: In VDJdb matching, anti-spike CD8 responses were favored while private and CD4 specificities went missing.

Sequencing was performed on whole blood, taken at baseline. The sequence came from an adult who was a healthcare worker with PCR-confirmed SARS-CoV-2 infection or an uninfected control (not recorded which). The rearrangement links TRBV6-1 to TRBJ1-2; no clear D gene. This CDR3 is CASTLDARTTNGYTF. The CDR3 coding sequence is TGTGCCAGCACCCTGGACGCCCGGACCACCAATGGCTACACCTTC.